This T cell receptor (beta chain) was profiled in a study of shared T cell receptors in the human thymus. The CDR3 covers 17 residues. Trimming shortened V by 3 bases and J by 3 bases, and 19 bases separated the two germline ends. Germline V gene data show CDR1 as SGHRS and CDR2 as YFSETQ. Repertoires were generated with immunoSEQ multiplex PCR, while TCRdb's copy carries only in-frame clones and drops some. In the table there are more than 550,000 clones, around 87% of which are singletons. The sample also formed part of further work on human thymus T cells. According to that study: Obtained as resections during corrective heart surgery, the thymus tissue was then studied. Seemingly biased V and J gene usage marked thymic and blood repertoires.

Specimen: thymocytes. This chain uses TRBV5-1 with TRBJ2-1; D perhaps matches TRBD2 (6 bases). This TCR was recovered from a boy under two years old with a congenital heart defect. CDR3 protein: CASSSPPSIGGYNEQFF. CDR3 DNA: TGCGCCAGCAGCTCCCCTCCCTCTATCGGGGGCTACAATGAGCAGTTCTTC.